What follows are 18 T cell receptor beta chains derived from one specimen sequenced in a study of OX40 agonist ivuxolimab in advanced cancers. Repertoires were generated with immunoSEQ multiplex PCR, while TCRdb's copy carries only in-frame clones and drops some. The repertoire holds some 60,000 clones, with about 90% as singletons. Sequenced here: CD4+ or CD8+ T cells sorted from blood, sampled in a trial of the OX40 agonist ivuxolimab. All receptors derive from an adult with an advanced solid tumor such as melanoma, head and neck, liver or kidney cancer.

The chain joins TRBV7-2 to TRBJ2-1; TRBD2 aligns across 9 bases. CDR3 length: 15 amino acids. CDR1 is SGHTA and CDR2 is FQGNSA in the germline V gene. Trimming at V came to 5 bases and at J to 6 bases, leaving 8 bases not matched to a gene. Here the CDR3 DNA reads TGTGCCAGCAGCCTCAGCGGGGGGCACCCCAATGAGCAGTTCTTC. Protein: CASSLSGGHPNEQFF.

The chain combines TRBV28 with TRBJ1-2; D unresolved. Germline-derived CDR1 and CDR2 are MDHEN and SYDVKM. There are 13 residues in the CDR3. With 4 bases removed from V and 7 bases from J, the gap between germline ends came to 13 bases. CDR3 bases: TGTGCCAGCAGTTGGACGTTTCGATTTGGCTACACCTTC. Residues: CASSWTFRFGYTF.

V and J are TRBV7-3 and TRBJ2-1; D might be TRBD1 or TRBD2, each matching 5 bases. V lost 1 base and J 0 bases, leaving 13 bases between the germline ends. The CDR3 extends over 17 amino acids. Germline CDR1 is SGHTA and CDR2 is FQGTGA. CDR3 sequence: CASSLRGGRSSYNEQFF. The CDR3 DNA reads TGTGCCAGCAGCTTAAGGGGCGGGCGGAGCTCCTACAATGAGCAGTTCTTC.

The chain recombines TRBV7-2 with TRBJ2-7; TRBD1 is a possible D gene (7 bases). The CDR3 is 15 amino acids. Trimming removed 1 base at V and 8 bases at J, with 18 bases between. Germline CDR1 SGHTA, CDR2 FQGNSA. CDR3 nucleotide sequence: TGTGCCAGCAGCTTAGGGACAGGAGGGGGCCTTCAGCAGTACTTC. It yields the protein CASSLGTGGGLQQYF.

CDR3 nucleotide sequence: TGTGCCAGCAGCTCTAGCGGGACCTCCTTCACAGATACGCAGTATTTT. As protein: CASSSSGTSFTDTQYF. This chain uses TRBV5-6 with TRBJ2-3, with 9 bases identical to TRBD2. This CDR3 region has 16 residues. The germline CDR1 and CDR2 sequences are SGHDT and YYEEEE. V lost 3 bases to trimming and J lost 2 bases; unmatched junction nucleotides: 7.

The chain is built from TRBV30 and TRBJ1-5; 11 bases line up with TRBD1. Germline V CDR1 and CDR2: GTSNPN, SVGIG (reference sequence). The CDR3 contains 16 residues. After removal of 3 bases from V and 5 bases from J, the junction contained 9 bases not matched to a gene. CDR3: CAWRAKLGQGDQPQHF. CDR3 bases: TGTGCCTGGAGGGCAAAATTGGGACAGGGGGATCAGCCCCAGCATTTT.

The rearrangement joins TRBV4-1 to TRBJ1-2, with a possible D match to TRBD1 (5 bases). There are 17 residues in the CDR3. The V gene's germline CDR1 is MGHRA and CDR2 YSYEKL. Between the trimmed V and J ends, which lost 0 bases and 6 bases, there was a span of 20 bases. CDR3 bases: TGCGCCAGCAGCCAAGACTGGGGGAGGGCGGGGGAAAATGGCTACACCTTC. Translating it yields CASSQDWGRAGENGYTF.

CDR3: CAISESGGKIYEQYF. In DNA form, the CDR3 reads TGTGCCATCAGTGAGTCGGGTGGGAAGATTTACGAGCAGTACTTC. This chain joins TRBV10-3 and TRBJ2-7; the D is unclear. V was shortened by 0 bases and J by 4 bases, with 13 bases between the two germline ends. CDR1 and CDR2 (germline): ENHRY, SYGVKD. The CDR3 has 15 amino acids.

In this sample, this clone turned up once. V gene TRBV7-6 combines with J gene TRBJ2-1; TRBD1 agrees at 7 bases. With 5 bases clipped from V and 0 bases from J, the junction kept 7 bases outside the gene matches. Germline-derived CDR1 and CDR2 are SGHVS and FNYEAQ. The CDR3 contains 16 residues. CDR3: CASSRGTGASYNEQFF. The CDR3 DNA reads TGTGCCAGCAGCCGCGGAACAGGGGCCTCCTACAATGAGCAGTTCTTC.

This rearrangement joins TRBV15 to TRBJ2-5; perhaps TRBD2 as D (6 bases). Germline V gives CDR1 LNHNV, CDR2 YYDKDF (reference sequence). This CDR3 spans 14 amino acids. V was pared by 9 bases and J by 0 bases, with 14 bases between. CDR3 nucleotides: TGTGCCACGGGGGGTGGTCAGTACCAAGAGACCCAGTACTTC. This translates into CATGGGQYQETQYF.

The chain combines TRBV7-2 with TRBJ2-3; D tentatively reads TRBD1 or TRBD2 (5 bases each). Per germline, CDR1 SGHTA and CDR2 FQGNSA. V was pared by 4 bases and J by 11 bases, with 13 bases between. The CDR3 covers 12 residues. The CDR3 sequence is CASSSPGRKQYF. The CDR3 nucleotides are TGTGCCAGCAGCTCCCCGGGACGGAAGCAGTATTTT. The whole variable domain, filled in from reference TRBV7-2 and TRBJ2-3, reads GAGVSQSPSNKVTEKGKDVELRCDPISGHTALYWYRQSLGQGLEFLIYFQGNSAPDKSGLPSDRFSAERTGGSVSTLTIQRTQQEDSAVYLCASSSPGRKQYFGPGTRLTVL.

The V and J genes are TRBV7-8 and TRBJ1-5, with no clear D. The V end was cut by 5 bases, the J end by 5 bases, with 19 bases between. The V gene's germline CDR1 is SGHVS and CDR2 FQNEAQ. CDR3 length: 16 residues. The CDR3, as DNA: TGTGCCAGCAGCCCACAAGACATTTTCGGGGATCAGCCCCAGCATTTT. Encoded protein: CASSPQDIFGDQPQHF.

Here the CDR3 reads CASSHTQGFQPQHF. The CDR3 coding sequence is TGTGCCAGCAGCCACACCCAGGGGTTTCAGCCCCAGCATTTT. This chain connects TRBV28 to TRBJ1-5; a possible D gene is TRBD1 (6 bases). The CDR3 runs to 14 residues. Germline CDR1 reads MDHEN; CDR2 reads SYDVKM. Trimming cost V 6 bases and J 6 bases, with 15 bases left between them.

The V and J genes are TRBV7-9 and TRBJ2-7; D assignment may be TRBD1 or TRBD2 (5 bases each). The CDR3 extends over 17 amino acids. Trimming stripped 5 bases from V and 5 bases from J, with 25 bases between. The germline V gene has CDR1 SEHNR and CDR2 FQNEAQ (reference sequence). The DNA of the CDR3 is TGTGCCAGCAGCCCGCAAAAGGGGAGAGGTAGTGGGAACGAGCAGTACTTC. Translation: CASSPQKGRGSGNEQYF.

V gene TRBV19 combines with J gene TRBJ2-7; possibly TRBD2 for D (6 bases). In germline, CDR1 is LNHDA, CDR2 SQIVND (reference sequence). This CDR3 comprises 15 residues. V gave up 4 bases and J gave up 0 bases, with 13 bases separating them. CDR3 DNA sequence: TGTGCCAGTAGTACCCGGGACTTAAGCTCCTACGAGCAGTACTTC. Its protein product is CASSTRDLSSYEQYF.

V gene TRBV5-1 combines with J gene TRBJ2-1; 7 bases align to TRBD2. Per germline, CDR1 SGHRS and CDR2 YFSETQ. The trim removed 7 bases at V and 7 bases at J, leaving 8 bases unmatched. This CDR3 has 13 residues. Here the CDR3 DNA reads TGCGCCAGCTCGGGGGAGGGTAAGAATGAGCAGTTCTTC. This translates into CASSGEGKNEQFF.

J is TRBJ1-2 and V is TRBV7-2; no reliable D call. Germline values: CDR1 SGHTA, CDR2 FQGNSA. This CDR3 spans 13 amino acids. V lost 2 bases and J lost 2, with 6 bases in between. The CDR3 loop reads CASSLRVNYGYTF. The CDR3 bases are TGTGCCAGCAGCTTAAGGGTAAACTATGGCTACACCTTC. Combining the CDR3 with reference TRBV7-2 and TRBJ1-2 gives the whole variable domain GAGVSQSPSNKVTEKGKDVELRCDPISGHTALYWYRQSLGQGLEFLIYFQGNSAPDKSGLPSDRFSAERTGGSVSTLTIQRTQQEDSAVYLCASSLRVNYGYTFGSGTRLTVV.

The CDR3 region has the DNA TGTGCCACCAGCTCCCCCGGGACTATCGATGGAGGCTCCTACAATGAGCAGTTCTTC. Translated: CATSSPGTIDGGSYNEQFF. J is TRBJ2-1 and V is TRBV15, with 7 bases lining up with TRBD2. CDR3 length: 19 amino acids. The junction had 16 bases not matched to a gene; V was cut back by 5 bases and J by 0 bases. Germline V gene lookup returns CDR1 LNHNV and CDR2 YYDKDF (reference sequence).